Described below is a single T cell receptor beta chain sequence and its context. This record belongs to a study of technical replicates of blood from several donors. TCRdb keeps only in-frame clones here, not all; method: immunoSEQ multiplex PCR. The sample shows approximately 79,000 clones, around 93% of them seen only once. Germline V lookup: CDR1 LNHDA, CDR2 SQIVND (reference sequence). The CDR3 contains 14 residues. The V end lost 5 bases, the J end lost 8 bases, and 18 bases lay between the germline ends. The V gene is TRBV19, the J gene TRBJ1-2; the D is unclear. The source of this sequence is a human donor in good health. Sequencing input: T cells isolated from PBMCs. This CDR3 reads CASSEGRVAEGYTF. As DNA, the CDR3 is TGTGCCAGTAGTGAGGGAAGAGTCGCGGAGGGCTACACCTTC.